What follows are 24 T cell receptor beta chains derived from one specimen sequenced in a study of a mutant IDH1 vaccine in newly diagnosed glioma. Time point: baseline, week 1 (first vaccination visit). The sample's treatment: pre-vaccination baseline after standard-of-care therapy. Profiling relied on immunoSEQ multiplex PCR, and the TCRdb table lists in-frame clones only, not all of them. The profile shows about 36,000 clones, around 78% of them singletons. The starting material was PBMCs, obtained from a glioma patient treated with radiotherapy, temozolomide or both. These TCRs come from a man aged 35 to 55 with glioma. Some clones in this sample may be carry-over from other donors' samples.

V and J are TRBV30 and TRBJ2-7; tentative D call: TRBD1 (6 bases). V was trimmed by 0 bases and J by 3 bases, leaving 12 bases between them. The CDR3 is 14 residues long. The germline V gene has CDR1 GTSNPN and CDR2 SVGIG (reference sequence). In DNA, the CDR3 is TGTGCCTGGAGTGTATGGCAGGGGAACTACGAGCAGTACTTC. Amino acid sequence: CAWSVWQGNYEQYF.

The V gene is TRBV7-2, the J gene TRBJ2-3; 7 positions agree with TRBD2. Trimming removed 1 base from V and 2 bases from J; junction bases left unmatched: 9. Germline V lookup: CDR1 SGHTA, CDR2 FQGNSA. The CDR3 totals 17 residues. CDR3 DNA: TGTGCCAGCAGCTTAGGGGGCGGCGGGGGAATCACAGATACGCAGTATTTT. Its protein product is CASSLGGGGGITDTQYF.

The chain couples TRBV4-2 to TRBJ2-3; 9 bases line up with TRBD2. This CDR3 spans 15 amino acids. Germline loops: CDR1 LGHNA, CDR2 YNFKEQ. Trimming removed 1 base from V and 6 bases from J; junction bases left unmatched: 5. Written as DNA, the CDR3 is TGTGCCAGCAGCCAAGGGCGGGGGGGATTGGATACGCAGTATTTT. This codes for CASSQGRGGLDTQYF.

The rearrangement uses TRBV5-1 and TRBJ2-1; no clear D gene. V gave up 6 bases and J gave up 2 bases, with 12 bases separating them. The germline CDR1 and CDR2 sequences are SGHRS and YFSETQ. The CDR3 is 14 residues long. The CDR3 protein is CASTIRSTYNEQFF. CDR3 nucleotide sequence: TGCGCCAGCACCATCCGTTCGACCTACAATGAGCAGTTCTTC. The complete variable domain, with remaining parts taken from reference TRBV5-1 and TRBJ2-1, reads KAGVTQTPRYLIKTRGQQVTLSCSPISGHRSVSWYQQTPGQGLQFLFEYFSETQRNKGNFPGRFSGRQFSNSRSEMNVSTLELGDSALYLCASTIRSTYNEQFFGPGTRLTVL.

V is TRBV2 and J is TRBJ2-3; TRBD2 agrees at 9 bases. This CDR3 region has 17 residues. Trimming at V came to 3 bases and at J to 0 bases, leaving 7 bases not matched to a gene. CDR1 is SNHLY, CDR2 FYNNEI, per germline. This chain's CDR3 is CASSDQASGASTDTQYF. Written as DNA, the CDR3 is TGTGCCAGCAGTGATCAGGCTAGCGGGGCTAGCACAGATACGCAGTATTTT. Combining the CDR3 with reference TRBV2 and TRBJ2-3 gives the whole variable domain EPEVTQTPSHQVTQMGQEVILRCVPISNHLYFYWYRQILGQKVEFLVSFYNNEISEKSEIFDDQFSVERPDGSNFTLKIRSTKLEDSAMYFCASSDQASGASTDTQYFGPGTRLTVL.

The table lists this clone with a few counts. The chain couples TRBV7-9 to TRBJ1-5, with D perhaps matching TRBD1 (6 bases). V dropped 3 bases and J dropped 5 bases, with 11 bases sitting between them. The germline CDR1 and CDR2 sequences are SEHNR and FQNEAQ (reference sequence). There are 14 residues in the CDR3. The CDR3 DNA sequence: TGTGCCAGCAGCTTCTTAGACAGGCATCAGCCCCAGCATTTT. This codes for CASSFLDRHQPQHF.

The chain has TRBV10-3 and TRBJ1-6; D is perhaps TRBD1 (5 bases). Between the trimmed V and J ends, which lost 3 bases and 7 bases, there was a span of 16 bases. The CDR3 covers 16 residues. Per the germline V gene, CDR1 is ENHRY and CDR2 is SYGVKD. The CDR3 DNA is TGTGCCATCAGTGACAAACCGGGACTCACAAATTCACCCCTCCACTTT. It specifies CAISDKPGLTNSPLHF.

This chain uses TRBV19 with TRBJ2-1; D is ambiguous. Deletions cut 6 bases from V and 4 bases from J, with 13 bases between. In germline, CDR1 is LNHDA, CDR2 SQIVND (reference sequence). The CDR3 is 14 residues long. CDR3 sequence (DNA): TGTGCCAGTAGGATGAGGACCGCTTACAATGAGCAGTTCTTC. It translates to CASRMRTAYNEQFF.

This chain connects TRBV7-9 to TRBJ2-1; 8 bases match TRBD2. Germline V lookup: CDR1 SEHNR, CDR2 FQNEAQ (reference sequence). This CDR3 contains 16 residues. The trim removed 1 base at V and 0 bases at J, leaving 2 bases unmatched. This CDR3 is CASSLVGGDSYNEQFF. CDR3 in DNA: TGTGCCAGCAGCTTAGTCGGGGGGGACTCCTACAATGAGCAGTTCTTC.

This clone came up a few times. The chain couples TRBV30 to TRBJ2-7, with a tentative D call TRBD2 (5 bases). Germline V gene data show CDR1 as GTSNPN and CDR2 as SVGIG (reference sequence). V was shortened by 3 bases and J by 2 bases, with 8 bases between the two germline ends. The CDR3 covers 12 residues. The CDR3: CAWSVGTYEQYF. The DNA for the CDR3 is TGTGCCTGGAGCGTCGGGACCTACGAGCAGTACTTC.

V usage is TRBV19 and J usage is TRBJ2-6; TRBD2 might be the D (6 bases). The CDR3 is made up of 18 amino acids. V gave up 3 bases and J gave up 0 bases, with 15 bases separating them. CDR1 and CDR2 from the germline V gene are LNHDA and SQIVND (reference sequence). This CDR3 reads CASSMWTFGGSGANVLTF. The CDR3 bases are TGTGCCAGTAGTATGTGGACTTTCGGGGGCTCTGGGGCCAACGTCCTGACTTTC.

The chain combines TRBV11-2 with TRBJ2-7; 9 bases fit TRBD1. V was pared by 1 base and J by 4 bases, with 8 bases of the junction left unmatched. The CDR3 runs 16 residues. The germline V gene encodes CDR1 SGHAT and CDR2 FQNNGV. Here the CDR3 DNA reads TGTGCCAGCAGCTTAGGGACAGGGGTGAGTTGGTACGAGCAGTACTTC. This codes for CASSLGTGVSWYEQYF.

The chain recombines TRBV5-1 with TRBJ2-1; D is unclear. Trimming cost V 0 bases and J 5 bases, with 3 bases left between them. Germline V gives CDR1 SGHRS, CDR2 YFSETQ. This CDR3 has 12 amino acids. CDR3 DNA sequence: TGCGCCAGCAGCTTGGAAAACAATGAGCAGTTCTTC. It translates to CASSLENNEQFF.

CDR3 sequence: CASNRGTLAGYGYTF. CDR3 sequence (DNA): TGTGCCAGCAATCGAGGGACTCTGGCGGGCTATGGCTACACCTTC. The V and J genes are TRBV2 and TRBJ1-2, with D tentatively TRBD1 (5 bases). Germline V gene data show CDR1 as SNHLY and CDR2 as FYNNEI. The CDR3 runs 15 residues. The V end was cut by 7 bases, the J end by 4 bases, with 19 bases between. The whole variable domain, remainder taken from reference TRBV2 and TRBJ1-2, is EPEVTQTPSHQVTQMGQEVILRCVPISNHLYFYWYRQILGQKVEFLVSFYNNEISEKSEIFDDQFSVERPDGSNFTLKIRSTKLEDSAMYFCASNRGTLAGYGYTFGSGTRLTVV.

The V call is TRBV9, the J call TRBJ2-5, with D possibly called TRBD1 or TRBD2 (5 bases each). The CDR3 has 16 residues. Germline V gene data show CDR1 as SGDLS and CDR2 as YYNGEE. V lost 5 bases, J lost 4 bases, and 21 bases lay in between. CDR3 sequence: CASSPDEGSGSETQYF. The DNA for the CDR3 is TGTGCCAGCAGTCCAGACGAGGGGTCAGGATCAGAGACCCAGTACTTC. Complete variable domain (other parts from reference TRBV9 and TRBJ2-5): DSGVTQTPKHLITATGQRVTLRCSPRSGDLSVYWYQQSLDQGLQFLIQYYNGEERAKGNILERFSAQQFPDLHSELNLSSLELGDSALYFCASSPDEGSGSETQYFGPGTRLLVL.

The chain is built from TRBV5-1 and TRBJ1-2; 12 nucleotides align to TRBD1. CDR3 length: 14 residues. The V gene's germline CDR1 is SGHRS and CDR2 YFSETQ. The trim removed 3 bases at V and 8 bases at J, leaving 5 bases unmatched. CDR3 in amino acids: CASSWGQGAYGYTF. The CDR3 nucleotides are TGCGCCAGCAGCTGGGGACAGGGGGCATACGGCTACACCTTC.

This CDR3 is CASSLDRDRGGPQHF. The CDR3 DNA reads TGTGCCAGCAGCTTAGATCGGGACAGGGGGGGGCCCCAGCATTTT. J is TRBJ1-5 and V is TRBV11-2; 11 nucleotides agree with TRBD1. Germline CDR1 SGHAT, CDR2 FQNNGV. Trimming at V came to 0 bases and at J to 9 bases, leaving 4 bases not matched to a gene. The CDR3 covers 15 residues.

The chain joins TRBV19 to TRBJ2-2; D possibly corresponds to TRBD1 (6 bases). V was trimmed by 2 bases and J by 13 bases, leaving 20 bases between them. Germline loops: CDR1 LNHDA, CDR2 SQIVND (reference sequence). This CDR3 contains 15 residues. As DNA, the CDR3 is TGTGCCAGTAGTATACGGGCAGGTGGGGGCTCAAGGCTGTTTTTT. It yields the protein CASSIRAGGGSRLFF.

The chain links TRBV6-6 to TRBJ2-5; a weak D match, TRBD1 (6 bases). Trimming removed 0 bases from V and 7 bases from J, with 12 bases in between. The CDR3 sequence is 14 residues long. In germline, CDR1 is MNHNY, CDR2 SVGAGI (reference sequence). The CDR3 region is CASSYSRQVGTQYF. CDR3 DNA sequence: TGTGCCAGCAGTTACTCCCGACAGGTGGGGACCCAGTACTTC.

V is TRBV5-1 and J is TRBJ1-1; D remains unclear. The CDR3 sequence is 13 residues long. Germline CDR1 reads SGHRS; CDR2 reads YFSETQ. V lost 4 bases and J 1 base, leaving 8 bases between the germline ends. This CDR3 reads CASSSHPNTEAFF. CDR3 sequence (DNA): TGCGCCAGCAGCAGTCATCCGAACACTGAAGCTTTCTTT.

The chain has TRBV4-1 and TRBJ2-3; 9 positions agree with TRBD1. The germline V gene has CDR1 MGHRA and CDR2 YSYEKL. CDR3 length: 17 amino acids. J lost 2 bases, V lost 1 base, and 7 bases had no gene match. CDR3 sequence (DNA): TGCGCCAGCAGCCAAGCAACGGACAGGGGTTTCACAGATACGCAGTATTTT. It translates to CASSQATDRGFTDTQYF.

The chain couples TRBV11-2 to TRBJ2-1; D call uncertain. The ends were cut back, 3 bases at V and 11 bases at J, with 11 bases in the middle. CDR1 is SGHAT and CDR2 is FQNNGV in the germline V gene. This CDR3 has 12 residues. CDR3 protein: CASSFEPGQQFF. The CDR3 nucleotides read TGTGCCAGCAGCTTCGAACCGGGTCAGCAGTTCTTC.

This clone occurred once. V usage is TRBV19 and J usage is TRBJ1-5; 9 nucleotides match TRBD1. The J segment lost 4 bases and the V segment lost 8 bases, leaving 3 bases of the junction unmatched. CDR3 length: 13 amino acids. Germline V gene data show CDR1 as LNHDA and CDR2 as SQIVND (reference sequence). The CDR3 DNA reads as TGTGCCAGTGGACAGGGGCCTAATCAGCCCCAGCATTTT. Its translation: CASGQGPNQPQHF.

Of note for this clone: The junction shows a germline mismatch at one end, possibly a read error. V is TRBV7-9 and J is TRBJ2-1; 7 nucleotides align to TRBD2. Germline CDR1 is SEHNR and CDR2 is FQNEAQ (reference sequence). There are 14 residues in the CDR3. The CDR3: CASGFGGGTREQFF. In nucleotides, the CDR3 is TGTGCCAGCGGCTTTGGCGGGGGAACAAGGGAGCAGTTCTTC.